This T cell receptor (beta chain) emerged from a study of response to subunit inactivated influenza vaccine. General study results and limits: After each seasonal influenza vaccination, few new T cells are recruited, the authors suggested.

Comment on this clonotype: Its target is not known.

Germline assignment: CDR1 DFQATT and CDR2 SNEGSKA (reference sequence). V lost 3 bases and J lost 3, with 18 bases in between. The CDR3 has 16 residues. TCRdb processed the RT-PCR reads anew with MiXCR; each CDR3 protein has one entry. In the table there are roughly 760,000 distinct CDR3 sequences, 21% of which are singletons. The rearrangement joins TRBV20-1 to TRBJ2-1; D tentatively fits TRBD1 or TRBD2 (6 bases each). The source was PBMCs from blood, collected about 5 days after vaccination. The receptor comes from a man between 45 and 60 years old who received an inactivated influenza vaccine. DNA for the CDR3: TGCAGTGCTAGGCCATCTAGAGGGGGGATCTACAATGAGCAGTTCTTC. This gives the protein CSARPSRGGIYNEQFF.